The present TCR beta chain was sequenced within a study of identical twins. General observations from the study: Analyses of zero insertions could, in part, be confounded by invariant MAIT and iNKT cells. Twin-shared out-of-frame alpha sequences were enriched for low generation probability. The degree of excess twin sharing was weaker in beta out-of-frame sequences. In drawing conclusions, the study used cross-sectional statistical analysis and did not follow the same donors.

TCRdb reprocessed the 5' RACE reads via MiXCR and lists one record per CDR3 protein. The sample yields 400,000 or so distinct CDR3 sequences, around 9.7% seen once. In the case of this clonotype: What it binds is not known.

The CDR3 sequence is 16 residues long. Germline loops: CDR1 MDHEN, CDR2 SYDVKM. V was clipped by 6 bases and J by 7 bases; unmatched bases: 13. The chain has TRBV28 and TRBJ2-2; 8 bases are shared with TRBD2. Sequencing was carried out using naive T cells sorted from blood. The TCR was taken from a woman in her 50s in good health. As DNA, the CDR3 is TGTGCCAGCAGCCTTTTAAGAAGCGGGAGAGACGGGGAGCTGTTTTTT. Translation gives CASSLLRSGRDGELFF.